These 21 T cell receptor beta chains were all obtained from the same sample, sequenced in a study of radiation and T cells in renal cell carcinoma. Libraries were prepared by immunoSEQ multiplex PCR; TCRdb keeps only in-frame clonotypes and omits some of them. The data hold 75,000 to 90,000 clones, with approximately 90% observed a single time. Noted time point: blood 4 weeks post-SBRT, at nephrectomy. The treatment: 15 Gy SBRT to primary tumor, nephrectomy 4 weeks later. Sequencing was performed on blood, taken from a patient whose treatment included radiotherapy and nephrectomy. These receptors were collected from a woman in her 70s with renal cell carcinoma.

The chain joins TRBV19 to TRBJ1-2; D unclear. The length of the CDR3 is 14 residues. Germline CDR1 LNHDA, CDR2 SQIVND (reference sequence). The V gene lost 1 base and the J gene lost 4 bases, with 10 bases spanning the gap. The CDR3 nucleotides read TGTGCCAGTAGTATAGGTATCGACCTCTATGGCTACACCTTC. It codes for CASSIGIDLYGYTF.

This chain joins TRBV5-1 and TRBJ1-2; 10 bases are a match to TRBD1. After removal of 0 bases from V and 6 bases from J, the junction contained 8 bases not matched to a gene. The CDR3 has 16 amino acids. CDR1 SGHRS and CDR2 YFSETQ come from the germline V gene. CDR3 sequence reads: CASSLDPGQGRHGYTF. In DNA, the CDR3 is TGCGCCAGCAGCTTGGATCCGGGACAGGGGAGACATGGCTACACCTTC.

This chain links TRBV7-2 with TRBJ1-3; the D is unclear. Trimming left V 5 bases short and J 0 bases short, with 14 bases between. The length of the CDR3 is 16 residues. In germline, CDR1 is SGHTA, CDR2 FQGNSA. CDR3 in amino acids: CASSPLRRASGNTIYF. The DNA of the CDR3 is TGTGCCAGCAGCCCCCTGCGTAGGGCCTCTGGAAACACCATATATTTT.

V is TRBV6-1 and J is TRBJ2-3, with 10 bases aligning to TRBD1. Germline V gene sequence: CDR1 MNHNS, CDR2 SASEGT. V gave up 5 bases and J gave up 4 bases; unmatched junction bases: 3. CDR3 length: 14 amino acids. The CDR3 nucleotides read TGTGCCAGCAGTACCGGACAGGGGGCAGATACGCAGTATTTT. Residues: CASSTGQGADTQYF.

The genes are TRBV5-1 and TRBJ1-5; D is undetermined. Per the germline V gene, CDR1 is SGHRS and CDR2 is YFSETQ. The ends were cut back, 2 bases at V and 0 bases at J, with 18 bases in the middle. This CDR3 has 18 residues. CDR3 in DNA: TGCGCCAGCAGCTTCGTCCCCTTAAAGGACGGTAGCAATCAGCCCCAGCATTTT. Protein: CASSFVPLKDGSNQPQHF.

J is TRBJ2-2 and V is TRBV6-5; 8 positions match TRBD2. CDR1 and CDR2 (germline): MNHEY, SVGAGI. V shed 6 bases, J shed 12 bases, and the junction held 15 bases outside the gene matches. The CDR3 spans 15 residues. The CDR3 DNA is TGTGCCAGCAGACCACCGGGGGGGCCAGCGGGGAAGCTGTTTTTT. Translation: CASRPPGGPAGKLFF.

V and J are TRBV6-1 and TRBJ2-1, with 11 bases identical to TRBD1. J was trimmed by 3 bases and V by 3 bases; bases with no gene match: 4. Germline V gene lookup returns CDR1 MNHNS and CDR2 SASEGT. This CDR3 comprises 16 residues. In nucleotides, the CDR3 is TGTGCCAGCAGTGAGGAGGACAGGGGGCACTACAATGAGCAGTTCTTC. It translates to CASSEEDRGHYNEQFF.

The chain employs TRBV7-6 and TRBJ2-5; 7 bases are shared with TRBD1. V shed 7 bases, J shed 2 bases, and the junction held 10 bases outside the gene matches. Germline values: CDR1 SGHVS, CDR2 FNYEAQ. This CDR3 region has 15 residues. The CDR3 protein is CASTPRTGLQETQYF. CDR3 DNA: TGTGCCAGCACCCCCCGGACAGGCCTTCAAGAGACCCAGTACTTC.

This chain links TRBV4-2 with TRBJ1-2; D perhaps matches TRBD1 (5 bases). Germline-derived CDR1 and CDR2 are LGHNA and YNFKEQ. The CDR3 consists of 17 residues. V lost 0 bases and J 5 bases, leaving 19 bases between the germline ends. The CDR3 sequence: CASSQEVYRERGYGYTF. The CDR3 DNA sequence: TGTGCCAGCAGCCAAGAGGTATACCGGGAGAGGGGTTATGGCTACACCTTC.

This clone has a handful of counts. The genes are TRBV2 and TRBJ1-1; 7 bases are shared with TRBD1. CDR1 and CDR2 (germline): SNHLY, FYNNEI. Trimming cost V 2 bases and J 5 bases; bases outside gene matches: 2. CDR3 length: 13 residues. The CDR3 sequence: CASSERGLTEAFF. The DNA for the CDR3 is TGTGCCAGCAGTGAAAGGGGGCTGACTGAAGCTTTCTTT.

This chain uses TRBV29-1 with TRBJ1-4, with D hard to call. The germline CDR1 and CDR2 sequences are SQVTM and ANQGSEA. This CDR3 is 12 amino acids long. In DNA, the CDR3 is TGCAGTATTGAGTTGAATGGGGAAAAACTGTTTTTT. It translates to CSIELNGEKLFF.

This clone was seen only once. This chain uses TRBV5-1 with TRBJ1-4; D is unresolved. This CDR3 spans 17 amino acids. Trimming pared 4 bases from V and 0 bases from J, leaving 16 bases between. The germline V gene has CDR1 SGHRS and CDR2 YFSETQ. The CDR3 loop is CASSPQSPQATNEKLFF. The CDR3 region has the DNA TGCGCCAGCAGCCCACAAAGCCCACAAGCAACTAATGAAAAACTGTTTTTT.

In regard to this clone: The junction differs from germline at one of its ends, possibly a read error. This rearrangement joins TRBV7-7 to TRBJ2-4; D gene ambiguous. The CDR3 length is 14 residues. CDR1 is SSHAT, CDR2 FNYEAQ, per germline (reference sequence). This chain's CDR3 is CASSPRKAKNIQYF. CDR3 in DNA: TGTGCTAGCAGCCCCCGCAAAGCCAAAAACATTCAGTACTTC.

This chain connects TRBV5-4 to TRBJ1-1; 8 bases fit TRBD1. V lost 4 bases to trimming and J lost 0 bases; unmatched junction nucleotides: 5. The CDR3 extends over 15 amino acids. Per germline, CDR1 SGHNT and CDR2 YYREEE (reference sequence). This CDR3 reads CASSGATGVNTEAFF. CDR3 coding DNA: TGTGCCAGCAGCGGGGCGACAGGGGTGAACACTGAAGCTTTCTTT. Using reference TRBV5-4 and TRBJ1-1 for the parts outside the CDR3, the full variable domain is ETGVTQSPTHLIKTRGQQVTLRCSSQSGHNTVSWYQQALGQGPQFIFQYYREEENGRGNFPPRFSGLQFPNYSSELNVNALELDDSALYLCASSGATGVNTEAFFGQGTRLTVV.

The chain employs TRBV2 and TRBJ1-1; 12 bases match TRBD1. The trim removed 7 bases at V and 7 bases at J, leaving 4 bases unmatched. This CDR3 spans 13 amino acids. The V gene's germline CDR1 is SNHLY and CDR2 FYNNEI. The CDR3 protein is CASMGQGAYEAFF. The CDR3 DNA reads TGTGCCAGCATGGGACAGGGGGCGTATGAAGCTTTCTTT.

The J gene is TRBJ2-6, the V gene TRBV7-2; the D gene is possibly TRBD1 (6 bases). Germline assignment: CDR1 SGHTA and CDR2 FQGNSA. The CDR3 runs 18 residues. V lost 1 base, J lost 2 bases, and 15 bases lay in between. The CDR3 nucleotides read TGTGCCAGCAGCTTAGGTGTCCAGGGGCGAACTGGGGCCAACGTCCTGACTTTC. Protein sequence: CASSLGVQGRTGANVLTF.

The chain links TRBV7-6 to TRBJ2-3; 9 bases are shared with TRBD2. Germline loops: CDR1 SGHVS, CDR2 FNYEAQ. Trimming cost V 0 bases and J 2 bases; bases outside gene matches: 9. The CDR3 is made up of 18 amino acids. CDR3 nucleotides: TGTGCCAGCAGCTTAGCGTTGATGGCGGGGGGGGACACAGATACGCAGTATTTT. Residues: CASSLALMAGGDTDTQYF.

A few counts support this clone. The V gene is TRBV25-1, the J gene TRBJ1-1; unclear D gene. CDR1 MGHDK and CDR2 SYGVNS come from the germline V gene. This CDR3 has 10 amino acids. V was shortened by 3 bases and J by 9 bases, with 5 bases between the two germline ends. The CDR3: CASSDNQAFF. CDR3 bases: TGTGCCAGCAGTGATAACCAAGCTTTCTTT.

This clone was seen a single time. The chain combines TRBV7-9 with TRBJ1-2, with 10 bases identical to TRBD1. Per germline, CDR1 SEHNR and CDR2 FQNEAQ (reference sequence). With 4 bases clipped from V and 7 bases from J, the junction kept 9 bases outside the gene matches. The CDR3 has 15 amino acids. The CDR3 DNA is TGTGCCAGCAGCTCTGGACAGGGGGTAGGAGGTGGCTACACCTTC. Protein: CASSSGQGVGGGYTF.

The chain couples TRBV18 to TRBJ1-1; D ambiguous. V lost 6 bases and J lost 1, with 9 bases in between. Germline V gene sequence: CDR1 KGHSH, CDR2 LQKENI. The length of the CDR3 is 13 residues. The CDR3 reads CASSTHRNTEAFF. The DNA for the CDR3 is TGTGCCAGCTCCACTCACAGGAACACTGAAGCTTTCTTT. The full variable domain, with the rest looked up from reference TRBV18 and TRBJ1-1, is NAGVMQNPRHLVRRRGQEARLRCSPMKGHSHVYWYRQLPEEGLKFMVYLQKENIIDESGMPKERFSAEFPKEGPSILRIQQVVRGDSAAYFCASSTHRNTEAFFGQGTRLTVV.

The CDR3 DNA reads TGTGCCAGCAGGGGGACACCGGCCTACGAGCAGTACTTC. Protein: CASRGTPAYEQYF. The rearrangement uses TRBV2 and TRBJ2-7; the D gene is possibly TRBD1 (6 bases). Trimming took 6 bases from V and 2 from J, leaving 11 bases between them. CDR1 is SNHLY and CDR2 is FYNNEI in the germline V gene. This CDR3 has 13 amino acids.